This T cell receptor beta chain appears in the sequencing data of a study of blood T cell repertoires in COVID-19. Looked up from germline, CDR1 is MDHEN and CDR2 is SYDVKM. V lost 6 bases, J lost 8 bases, and 11 bases stayed unmatched. This CDR3 spans 15 amino acids. Assay: immunoSEQ multiplex PCR; the TCRdb copy retains only in-frame clones and omits some. The data contain 150,000 to 200,000 clones, 70% to 80% of them singletons. The receptor was derived from a woman between 45 and 60 years old who had recovered from COVID-19. V usage is TRBV28 and J usage is TRBJ2-1; 9 positions match TRBD1. Sequencing was done on a sample of PBMCs or T cells enriched from blood (not recorded which). This CDR3 is CASRGSGTGRYEQFF. The CDR3 DNA sequence: TGTGCCAGCAGGGGGTCCGGGACAGGGAGGTATGAGCAGTTCTTC. Variable domain in full (rest from reference TRBV28 and TRBJ2-1): DVKVTQSSRYLVKRTGEKVFLECVQDMDHENMFWYRQDPGLGLRLIYFSYDVKMKEKGDIPEGYSVSREKKERFSLILESASTNQTSMYLCASRGSGTGRYEQFFGPGTRLTVL.